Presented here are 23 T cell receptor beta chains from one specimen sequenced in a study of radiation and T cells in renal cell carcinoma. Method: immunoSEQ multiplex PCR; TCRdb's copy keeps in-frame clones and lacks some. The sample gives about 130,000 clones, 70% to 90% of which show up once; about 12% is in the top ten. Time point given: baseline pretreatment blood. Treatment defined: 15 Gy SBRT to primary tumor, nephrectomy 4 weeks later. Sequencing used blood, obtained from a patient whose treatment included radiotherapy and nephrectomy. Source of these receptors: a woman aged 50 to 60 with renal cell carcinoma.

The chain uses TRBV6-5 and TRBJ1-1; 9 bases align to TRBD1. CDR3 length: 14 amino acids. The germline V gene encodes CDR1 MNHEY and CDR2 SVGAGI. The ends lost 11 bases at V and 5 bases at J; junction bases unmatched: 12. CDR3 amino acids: CAGSARDRVTEAFF. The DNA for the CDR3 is TGTGCCGGCTCCGCCCGGGACAGGGTGACTGAAGCTTTCTTT.

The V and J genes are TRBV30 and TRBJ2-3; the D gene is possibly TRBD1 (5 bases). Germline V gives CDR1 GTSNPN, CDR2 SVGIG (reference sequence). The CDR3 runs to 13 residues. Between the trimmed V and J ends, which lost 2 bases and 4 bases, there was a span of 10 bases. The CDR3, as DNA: TGTGCCTGGAGTTCAGGGATCCCAGATACGCAGTATTTT. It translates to CAWSSGIPDTQYF.

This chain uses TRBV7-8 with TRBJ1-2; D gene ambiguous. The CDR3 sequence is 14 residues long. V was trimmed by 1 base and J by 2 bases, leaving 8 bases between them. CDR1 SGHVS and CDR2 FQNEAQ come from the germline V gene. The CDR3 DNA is TGTGCCAGCAGCTTAGGGCCCTCCAACTATGGCTACACCTTC. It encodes CASSLGPSNYGYTF.

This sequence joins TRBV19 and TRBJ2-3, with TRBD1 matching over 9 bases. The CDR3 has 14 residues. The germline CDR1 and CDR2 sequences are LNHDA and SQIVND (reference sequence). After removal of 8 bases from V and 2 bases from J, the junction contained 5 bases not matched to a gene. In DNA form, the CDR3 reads TGTGCCAGTTCCGGGACAGGGTCCACAGATACGCAGTATTTT. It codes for CASSGTGSTDTQYF.

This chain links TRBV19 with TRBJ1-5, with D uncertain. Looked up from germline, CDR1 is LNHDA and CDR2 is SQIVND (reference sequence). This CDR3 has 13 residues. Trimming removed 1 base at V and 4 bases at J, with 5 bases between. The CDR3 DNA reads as TGTGCCAGTAGTATAGGGAGGAATCAGCCCCAGCATTTT. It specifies CASSIGRNQPQHF. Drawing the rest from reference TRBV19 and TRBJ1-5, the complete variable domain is DGGITQSPKYLFRKEGQNVTLSCEQNLNHDAMYWYRQDPGQGLRLIYYSQIVNDFQKGDIAEGYSVSREKKESFPLTVTSAQKNPTAFYLCASSIGRNQPQHFGDGTRLSIL.

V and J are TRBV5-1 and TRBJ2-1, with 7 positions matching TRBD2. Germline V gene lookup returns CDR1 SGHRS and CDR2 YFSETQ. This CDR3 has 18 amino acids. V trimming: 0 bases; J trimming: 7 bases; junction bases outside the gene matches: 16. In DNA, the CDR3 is TGCGCCAGCAGCTTGGCCCTAGCGGAGGGCGTAGGCGGTAATGAGCAGTTCTTC. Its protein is CASSLALAEGVGGNEQFF.

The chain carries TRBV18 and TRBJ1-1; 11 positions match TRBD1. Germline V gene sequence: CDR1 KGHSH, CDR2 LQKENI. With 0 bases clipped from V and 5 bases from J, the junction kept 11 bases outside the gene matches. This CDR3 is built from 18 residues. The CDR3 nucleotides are TGTGCCAGCTCACCACCAGGACAGGGGGCCTCTAAGAATACTGAAGCTTTCTTT. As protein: CASSPPGQGASKNTEAFF.

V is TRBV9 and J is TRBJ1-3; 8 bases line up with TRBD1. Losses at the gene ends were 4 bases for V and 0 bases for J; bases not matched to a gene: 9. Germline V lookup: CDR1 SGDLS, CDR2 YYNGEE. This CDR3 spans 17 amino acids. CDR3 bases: TGTGCCAGCAGCTCCGGGACAGGACTATCCTCTGGAAACACCATATATTTT. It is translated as CASSSGTGLSSGNTIYF.

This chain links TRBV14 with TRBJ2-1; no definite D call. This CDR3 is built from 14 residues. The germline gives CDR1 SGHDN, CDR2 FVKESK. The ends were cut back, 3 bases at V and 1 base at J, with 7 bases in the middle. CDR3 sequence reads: CASSQGYSYNEQFF. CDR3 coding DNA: TGTGCCAGCAGCCAGGGGTATTCCTACAATGAGCAGTTCTTC. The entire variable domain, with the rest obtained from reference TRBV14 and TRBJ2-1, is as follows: EAGVTQFPSHSVIEKGQTVTLRCDPISGHDNLYWYRRVMGKEIKFLLHFVKESKQDESGMPNNRFLAERTGGTYSTLKVQPAELEDSGVYFCASSQGYSYNEQFFGPGTRLTVL.

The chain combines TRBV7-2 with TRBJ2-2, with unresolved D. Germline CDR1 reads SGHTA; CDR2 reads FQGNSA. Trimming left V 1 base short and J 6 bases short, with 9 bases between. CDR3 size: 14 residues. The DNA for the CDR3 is TGTGCCAGCAGCTTAGTAGCTACCGCCGGGGAGCTGTTTTTT. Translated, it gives CASSLVATAGELFF.

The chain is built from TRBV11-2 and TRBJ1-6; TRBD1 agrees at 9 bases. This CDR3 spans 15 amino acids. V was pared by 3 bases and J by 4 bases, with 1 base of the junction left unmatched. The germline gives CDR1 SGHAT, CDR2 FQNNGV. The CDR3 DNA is TGTGCCAGCAGCTTCGGGACAGGGTATAATTCACCCCTCCACTTT. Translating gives CASSFGTGYNSPLHF.

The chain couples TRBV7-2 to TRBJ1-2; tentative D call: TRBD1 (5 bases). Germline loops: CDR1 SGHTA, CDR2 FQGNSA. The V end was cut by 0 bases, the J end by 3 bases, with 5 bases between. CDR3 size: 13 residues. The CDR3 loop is CASSLATDYGYTF. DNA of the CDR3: TGTGCCAGCAGCTTAGCGACAGACTATGGCTACACCTTC.

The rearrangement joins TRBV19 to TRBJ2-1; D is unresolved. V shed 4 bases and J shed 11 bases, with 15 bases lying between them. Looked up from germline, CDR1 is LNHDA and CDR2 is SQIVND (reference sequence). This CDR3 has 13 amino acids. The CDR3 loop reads CASSTTATAKQFF. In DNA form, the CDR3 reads TGTGCCAGTAGTACGACTGCAACGGCTAAGCAGTTCTTC.

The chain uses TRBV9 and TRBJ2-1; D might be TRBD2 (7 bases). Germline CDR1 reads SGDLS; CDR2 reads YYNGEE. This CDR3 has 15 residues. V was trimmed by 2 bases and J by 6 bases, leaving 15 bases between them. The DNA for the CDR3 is TGTGCCAGCAGCGTGTCCCGGGGGGCGGGCAATGAGCAGTTCTTC. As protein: CASSVSRGAGNEQFF.

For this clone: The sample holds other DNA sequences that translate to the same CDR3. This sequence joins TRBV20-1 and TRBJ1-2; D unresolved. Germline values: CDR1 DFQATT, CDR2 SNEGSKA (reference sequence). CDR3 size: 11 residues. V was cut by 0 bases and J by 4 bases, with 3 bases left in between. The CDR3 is CSARDFYGYTF. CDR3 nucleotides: TGCAGTGCTAGAGATTTCTATGGCTACACCTTC.

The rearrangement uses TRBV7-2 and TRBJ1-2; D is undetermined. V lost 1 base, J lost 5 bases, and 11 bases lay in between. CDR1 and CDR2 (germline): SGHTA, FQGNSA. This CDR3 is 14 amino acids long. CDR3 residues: CASSLDTLVYGYTF. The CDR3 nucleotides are TGTGCCAGCAGCTTAGACACCCTCGTTTATGGCTACACCTTC.

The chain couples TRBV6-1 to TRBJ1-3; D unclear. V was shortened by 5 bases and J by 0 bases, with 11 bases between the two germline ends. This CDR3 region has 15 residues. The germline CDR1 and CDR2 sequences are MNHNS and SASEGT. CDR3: CASSMGRDSGNTIYF. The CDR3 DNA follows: TGTGCCAGCAGTATGGGGAGAGACTCTGGAAACACCATATATTTT.

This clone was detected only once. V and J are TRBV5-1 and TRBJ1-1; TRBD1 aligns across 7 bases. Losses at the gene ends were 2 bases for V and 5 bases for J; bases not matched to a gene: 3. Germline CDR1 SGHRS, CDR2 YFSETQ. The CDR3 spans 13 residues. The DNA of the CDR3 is TGCGCCAGCAGCTTCAACAGGGGAACTGAAGCTTTCTTT. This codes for CASSFNRGTEAFF.

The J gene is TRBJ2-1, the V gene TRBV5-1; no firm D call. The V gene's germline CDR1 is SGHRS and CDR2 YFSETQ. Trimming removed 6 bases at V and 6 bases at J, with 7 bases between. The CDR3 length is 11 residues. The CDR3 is CASKWGNEQFF. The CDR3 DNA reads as TGCGCCAGCAAATGGGGCAATGAGCAGTTCTTC.

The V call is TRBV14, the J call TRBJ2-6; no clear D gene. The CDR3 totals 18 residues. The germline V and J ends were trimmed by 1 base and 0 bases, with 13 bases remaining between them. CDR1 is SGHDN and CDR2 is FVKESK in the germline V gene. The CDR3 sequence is CASSQVRVGISGANVLTF. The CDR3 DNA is TGTGCCAGCAGCCAAGTGAGAGTGGGGATCTCTGGGGCCAACGTCCTGACTTTC.

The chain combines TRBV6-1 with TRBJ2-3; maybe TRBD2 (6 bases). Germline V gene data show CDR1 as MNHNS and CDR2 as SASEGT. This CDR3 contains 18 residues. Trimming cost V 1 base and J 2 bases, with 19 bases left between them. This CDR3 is CASSEDPLFAGNTDTQYF. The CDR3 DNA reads TGTGCCAGCAGTGAAGATCCTCTTTTCGCGGGGAACACAGATACGCAGTATTTT.

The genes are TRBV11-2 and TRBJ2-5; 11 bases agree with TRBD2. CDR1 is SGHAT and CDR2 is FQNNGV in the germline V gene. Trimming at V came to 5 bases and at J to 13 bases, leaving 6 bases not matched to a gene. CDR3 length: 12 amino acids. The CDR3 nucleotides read TGTGCCAGCAGCCCGACTAGCGGGAACAGGTACTTC. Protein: CASSPTSGNRYF.

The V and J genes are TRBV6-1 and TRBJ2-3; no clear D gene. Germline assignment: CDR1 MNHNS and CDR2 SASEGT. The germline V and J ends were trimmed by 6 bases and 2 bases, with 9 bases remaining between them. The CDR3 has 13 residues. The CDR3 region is CASRTGLTDTQYF. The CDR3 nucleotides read TGTGCCAGCAGGACCGGGCTCACAGATACGCAGTATTTT.